This TCR beta chain was obtained from a study of shared clonotypes between healthy human individuals. General study points: Unshared clonotypes carried lower generation probabilities than those common to all four donors.

As concerns this clone: Its antigen is not identified.

Trimming cost V 4 bases and J 4 bases, with 13 bases left between them. Germline V gives CDR1 MNHNS, CDR2 SASEGT. CDR3 size: 14 residues. The assay was immunoSEQ multiplex PCR, and TCRdb's table has in-frame clones only and misses some. The profile covers some 2.1 million clones, with 85% to 95% appearing a single time and 0.1% to 0.15% taken by the ten largest. This TCR derives from a man aged 18 to 30 in good health. The chain uses TRBV6-1 and TRBJ1-2, with D maybe TRBD1 (5 bases). The material sequenced was naive CD4+ T cells sorted from blood. The subset is: CD45RA+ positively selected. CDR3 DNA sequence: TGTGCCAGCAGTGGAATACAGGAGTTCTATGGCTACACCTTC. Translating gives CASSGIQEFYGYTF.